This is a list of T cell receptor beta chains from one sample in a study of blood T cell repertoires in COVID-19. Only in-frame clones appear in the TCRdb table, and some are missing; sequencing was by immunoSEQ multiplex PCR. The sample includes about 89,000 clones, approximately 86% of them seen just once. Sequenced input: peripheral blood. These receptors were obtained from a man older than 75 with active or convalescent COVID-19. Each CDR3 is given with its conserved first and last residue. The order of the fields is clone size, V gene, J gene, D gene, CDR3 DNA, CDR3 protein. The D gene is left open where the match is weak. Part of the rows lack a size; the others show once, few, many or a class for expanded clones.

-	TRBV6-5	TRBJ1-2	-	TGTGCCAGCAGTTACTCCGCCGGGGGCTACACCTTC	CASSYSAGGYTF
-	TRBV11-2	TRBJ1-1	-	TGTGCCAGCAGCTTATTGGGGGGCACTGAAGCTTTCTTT	CASSLLGGTEAFF
-	TRBV18	TRBJ2-1	TRBD2	TGTGCCAGCTCACAGCGGGAGGGCCGTTTCAATGAGCAGTTCTTC	CASSQREGRFNEQFF
-	TRBV19	TRBJ1-2	-	TGTGCCAGTAGTATGCGCCAGGGGACGACTAACTATGGCTACACCTTC	CASSMRQGTTNYGYTF
-	TRBV5-6	TRBJ1-4	TRBD1	TGTGCCAGCAGCCGGGGACAGGCAGATGAAAAACTGTTTTTT	CASSRGQADEKLFF
-	TRBV7-9	TRBJ1-2	TRBD1	TGTGCCAGCAGCTTAGTAGGGACAGGGCGCCACTATGGCTACACCTTC	CASSLVGTGRHYGYTF
-	TRBV7-9	TRBJ1-1	-	TGTGCCAGCAGCCTAGGACAGAGTGAAGCTTTCTTT	CASSLGQSEAFF
-	TRBV5-1	TRBJ2-5	-	TGCGCCAGCAGCGGACAGAGCGAGACCCAGTACTTC	CASSGQSETQYF
-	TRBV28	TRBJ1-5	-	TGTGCCAGCAGTTCCGCCAGCGGAGGGAACAATCAGCCCCAGCATTTT	CASSSASGGNNQPQHF
-	TRBV5-6	TRBJ1-1	-	TGTGCCAGCAGCTTGATGGGCAAACGGATCTCTGAAGCTTTCTTT	CASSLMGKRISEAFF
once	TRBV28	TRBJ1-5	-	TGTGCCAGCAGTACCCTAGGCACTCAGCCCCAGCATTTT	CASSTLGTQPQHF
-	TRBV27	TRBJ1-2	-	TGTGCCAGCAGATCCTCGGCGGGCCGGTATGGCTACACCTTC	CASRSSAGRYGYTF
-	TRBV5-1	TRBJ2-3	-	TGCGCCAGCAGCTTGTACACAGATACGCAGTATTTT	CASSLYTDTQYF
-	TRBV7-7	TRBJ2-3	-	TGTGCTAGCAGCCTCGGGACATTAGATACGCAGTATTTT	CASSLGTLDTQYF
-	TRBV18	TRBJ1-1	-	TGTGCCAGCTCACCAAGTTCGGACACTGAAGCTTTCTTT	CASSPSSDTEAFF
-	TRBV5-4	TRBJ2-1	-	TGTGCCAGCAGCTTCAGGGACTTCAACAATGAGCAGTTCTTC	CASSFRDFNNEQFF
few	TRBV6-5	TRBJ1-1	-	TGTGCCAGCAGTTACGCCTGGAGGAACACTGAAGCTTTCTTT	CASSYAWRNTEAFF
-	TRBV24-1	TRBJ2-3	TRBD2	TGTGCCACCAGTGACCGGGGACTAGCGGGAGTAATAGATACGCAGTATTTT	CATSDRGLAGVIDTQYF
-	TRBV9	TRBJ2-6	-	TGTGCCAGCAGCGTAGTTAGGTCGCGAGGGAATGGGGCCAACGTCCTGACTTTC	CASSVVRSRGNGANVLTF
-	TRBV5-6	TRBJ2-1	-	TGTGCCAGCAGCCTACCGGGACACTCGCGGGTCAATGAGCAGTTCTTC	CASSLPGHSRVNEQFF
-	TRBV10-3	TRBJ1-5	TRBD1	TGTGCCATCAGTTCACAGGGGGATCAGCCCCAGCATTTT	CAISSQGDQPQHF
-	TRBV28	TRBJ1-6	-	TGTGCCAGCAGATCAGGTTTGAATTCACCCCTCCACTTT	CASRSGLNSPLHF
-	TRBV5-1	TRBJ1-1	-	TGCGCCAGCAGCTCACAGATGAACACTGAAGCTTTCTTT	CASSSQMNTEAFF
few	TRBV15	TRBJ1-5	TRBD1	TGTGCCACCAGCAGCCGGACAGGGGCTCAGCCCCAGCATTTT	CATSSRTGAQPQHF
few	TRBV6-5	TRBJ1-1	TRBD1	TGTGCCAGCAGACAGGACAGGGTCTCTGAAGCTTTCTTT	CASRQDRVSEAFF
-	TRBV2	TRBJ1-2	-	TGTGCCAGCAACGAGTATAGGGTAGGGGGAAACTATGGCTACACCTTC	CASNEYRVGGNYGYTF
-	TRBV6-2/TRBV6-3	TRBJ2-1	TRBD2	TGTGCCAGCAGTTCTGGCGGGGACTACTTCTCCTACAATGAGCAGTTCTTC	CASSSGGDYFSYNEQFF
-	TRBV5-1	TRBJ1-1	TRBD1	TGCGCCAGCAGCTCCATGACAGGGGTTGGCACTGAAGCTTTCTTT	CASSSMTGVGTEAFF
once	TRBV25-1	TRBJ2-7	TRBD2	TGTGCCAGCAGTGCCGGACTAGCGGATACCTACGAGCAGTACTTC	CASSAGLADTYEQYF
-	TRBV27	TRBJ1-1	-	TGTGCCAGCAGCCGGGAGGTCGACACTGAAGCTTTCTTT	CASSREVDTEAFF
-	TRBV15	TRBJ2-7	-	TGTGCCACCAGCAGAGGAGACAGGAGCTCCTACGAGCAGTACTTC	CATSRGDRSSYEQYF
-	TRBV5-8	TRBJ1-3	TRBD1	TGTGCCAGCAGCTTTGGACAGGCCTCTGGAAACACCATATATTTT	CASSFGQASGNTIYF
-	TRBV7-2	TRBJ1-6	-	TGTGCCAGCAGCTTAAGACAGGATAATTCACCCCTCCACTTT	CASSLRQDNSPLHF
-	TRBV18	TRBJ1-1	-	TGTGCCAGCTCACCACCCGGGGGAAGGGTGAGGACTGAAGCTTTCTTT	CASSPPGGRVRTEAFF
-	TRBV2	TRBJ2-1	TRBD2	TGTGCCAGCAGTGAAAGACTAGCGGGAGGCTTCCAGTTCTTC	CASSERLAGGFQFF
few	TRBV15	TRBJ2-7	TRBD1	TGTGCCACCAGCAGAGATAGGACAGGGAGCTACGAGCAGTACTTC	CATSRDRTGSYEQYF
-	TRBV7-9	TRBJ2-3	-	TGTGCCAGCAGCTTCGGCACAGATACGCAGTATTTT	CASSFGTDTQYF
once	TRBV21-1	TRBJ2-1	-	TGTGCCAGCAGCAAAGTTAGGACTGCAGTCAATGAGCAGTTCTTC	CASSKVRTAVNEQFF
-	TRBV6-2/TRBV6-3	TRBJ2-7	TRBD2	TGTGCCAGCAGTTATGGACTAGCGGGGGAGCAGTACTTC	CASSYGLAGEQYF
few	TRBV29-1	TRBJ1-4	TRBD1	TGCAGCGCCCAGGGAGGGACAGGGCCTAATCCTAATGAAAAACTGTTTTTT	CSAQGGTGPNPNEKLFF
-	TRBV12-3/TRBV12-4	TRBJ2-1	-	TGTGCCAGCAGCCAAGGGGCGAATGAGCAGTTCTTC	CASSQGANEQFF
-	TRBV5-1	TRBJ1-2	TRBD1	TGCGCCAGCAGTACAGGGGATAACTATGGCTACACCTTC	CASSTGDNYGYTF
-	TRBV5-1	TRBJ2-4	TRBD1	TGCGCCAGCAGCTTGTTACAGGGGAAAAACATTCAGTACTTC	CASSLLQGKNIQYF
-	TRBV2	TRBJ2-1	TRBD2	TGTGCCAGCAGTTCCCCTGGGACTAGCGGCCGAAAAAACTCCTACAATGAGCAGTTCTTC	CASSSPGTSGRKNSYNEQFF
-	TRBV5-1	TRBJ2-1	TRBD2	TGCGCCAGCAGCACCTCCGGGACTAGCGGGAGTAAGGAGTTCTTC	CASSTSGTSGSKEFF
-	TRBV6-5	TRBJ2-2	-	TGTGCCAGCAAAAACAGGGCCGTTAAAGGGGAGCTGTTTTTT	CASKNRAVKGELFF
-	TRBV7-2	TRBJ2-3	-	TGTGCCAGCAGCCCGTTCACAGATACGCAGTATTTT	CASSPFTDTQYF
-	TRBV11-3	TRBJ1-1	-	TGTGCCAGCAGCCGGAGTGGGGGCCTCACTGAAGCTTTCTTT	CASSRSGGLTEAFF
-	TRBV3-1/TRBV3-2	TRBJ1-1	TRBD1	TGTGCCAGCAGCCGTCGGACAGGGGGGATTTTGGCTGAAGCTTTCTTT	CASSRRTGGILAEAFF